One sample yielded the 8 T cell receptor beta chains listed below, sequenced in a study of shared clonotypes between healthy human individuals. TCRdb's copy holds only in-frame clones and misses some; the assay was immunoSEQ multiplex PCR. The sample consists of approximately 650,000 clones, just under 97% of them appearing once. The naive CD8 fraction comprised CD45RO-negative cells positively selected for CCR7 and excluded terminally differentiated effector memory CD45RA+ cells. The source material was naive CD8+ T cells sorted from blood. Receptor source: a woman aged 25 to 39 in good health.

The V and J genes are TRBV27 and TRBJ2-1; 10 positions agree with TRBD2. Germline assignment: CDR1 MNHEY and CDR2 SMNVEV (reference sequence). J lost 6 bases, V lost 0 bases, and 8 bases had no gene match. CDR3 length equals 17 residues. DNA for the CDR3: TGTGCCAGCAGTTTATCGCTAGCGGGAGAGTTTAGCAATGAGCAGTTCTTC. As protein: CASSLSLAGEFSNEQFF.

This clone occurred once. Other DNA sequences in the sample encode the same CDR3. The V call is TRBV6-5, the J call TRBJ2-7, with D perhaps TRBD2 (5 bases). The germline gives CDR1 MNHEY, CDR2 SVGAGI. The CDR3 loop spans 16 amino acids. V gave up 0 bases and J gave up 0 bases, with 12 bases separating them. The CDR3 protein is CASSYSVGESSYEQYF. DNA for the CDR3: TGTGCCAGCAGTTACTCGGTGGGAGAGAGCTCCTACGAGCAGTACTTC.

V and J are TRBV6-1 and TRBJ2-2; 15 bases line up with TRBD2. Germline CDR1 and CDR2: MNHNS and SASEGT. The CDR3 is 19 residues long. V gave up 4 bases and J gave up 6 bases; unmatched junction bases: 12. CDR3 protein: CASSARGGTSGRKAGELFF. DNA for the CDR3: TGTGCCAGCAGTGCACGAGGTGGGACTAGCGGGAGGAAGGCCGGGGAGCTGTTTTTT.

The CDR3 DNA reads TGTGCCAGCAGCACTCCAGCGGGAGGTATCTACGAGCAGTACTTC. Translating gives CASSTPAGGIYEQYF. The chain uses TRBV4-2 and TRBJ2-5, with 9 bases identical to TRBD2. TRBJ2-7 matches the DNA end more closely, so the J call is doubtful. The CDR3 is 15 amino acids. The germline gives CDR1 LGHNA, CDR2 YNFKEQ.

The chain carries TRBV18 and TRBJ1-2; D uncertain. The V end was cut by 5 bases, the J end by 13 bases, with 17 bases between. Germline assignment: CDR1 KGHSH and CDR2 LQKENI. The CDR3 runs 12 residues. CDR3 nucleotide sequence: TGTGCCAGCTCAGCGGACTCCCGGTCGGGCACCTTC. It translates to CASSADSRSGTF.

The gene calls are TRBV5-1 and TRBJ2-7; no clear D gene. Germline V gene data show CDR1 as SGHRS and CDR2 as YFSETQ. CDR3 size: 12 residues. V lost 5 bases to trimming and J lost 4 bases, with 10 bases between them. CDR3 nucleotide sequence: TGCGCCAGCAGATCCGAAAAATACGAGCAGTACTTC. It translates to CASRSEKYEQYF.

This rearrangement joins TRBV5-1 to TRBJ2-7; TRBD1 matches 9 bases. This CDR3 comprises 16 residues. Germline CDR1 is SGHRS and CDR2 is YFSETQ. Trimming took 2 bases from V and 2 from J; bases not matched to a gene: 8. DNA for the CDR3: TGCGCCAGCAGCTTAAGGGGACAGGGAGTCGCCTACGAGCAGTACTTC. Translated: CASSLRGQGVAYEQYF.

The chain links TRBV28 to TRBJ1-4; D not resolved. Germline V CDR1 and CDR2: MDHEN, SYDVKM. The CDR3 spans 13 residues. Between the trimmed V and J ends, which lost 3 bases and 8 bases, there was a span of 10 bases. DNA for the CDR3: TGTGCCAGCAGTTTCCGGTTAGGGGAAAAACTGTTTTTT. This codes for CASSFRLGEKLFF.